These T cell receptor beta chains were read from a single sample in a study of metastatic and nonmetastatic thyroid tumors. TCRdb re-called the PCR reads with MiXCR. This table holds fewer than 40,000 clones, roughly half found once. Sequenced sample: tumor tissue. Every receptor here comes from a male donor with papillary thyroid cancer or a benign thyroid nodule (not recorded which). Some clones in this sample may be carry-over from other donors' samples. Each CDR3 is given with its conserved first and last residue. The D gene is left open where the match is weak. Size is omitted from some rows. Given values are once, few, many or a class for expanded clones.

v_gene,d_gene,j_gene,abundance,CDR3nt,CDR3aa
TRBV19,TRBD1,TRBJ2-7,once,TGTGCCAGTAGCGGGACAGGGTTCAGAGGAGGCTACGAGCAGTACTTC,CASSGTGFRGGYEQYF
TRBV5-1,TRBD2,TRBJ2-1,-,TGCGCCAGCAGCTTGGATCCAGGGACTAGCGGCTACTACAATGAGCAGTTCTTC,CASSLDPGTSGYYNEQFF
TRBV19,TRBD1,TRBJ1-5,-,TGTGCCAGTAGTATAGTAGGGACAGGGTCTATTTTTGCCAATCAGCCCCAGCATTTT,CASSIVGTGSIFANQPQHF
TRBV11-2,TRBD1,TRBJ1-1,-,TGTGCCAGCAGCGCAAAGGGACAGCTGAACACTGAAGCTTTCTTT,CASSAKGQLNTEAFF
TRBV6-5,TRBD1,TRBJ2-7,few,TGTGCCAGCAGTAGTCGACAGGGGGCCTACGAGCAGTACTTC,CASSSRQGAYEQYF
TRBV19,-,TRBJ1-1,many,TGTGCCAGTAGTCATAGGTTCGCTGAAGCTTTCTTT,CASSHRFAEAFF
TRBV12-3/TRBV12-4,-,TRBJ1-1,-,TGTGCCAGTACCCTCACTGAAGCTTTCTTT,CASTLTEAFF
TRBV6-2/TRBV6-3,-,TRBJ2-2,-,TGTGCCAGCAATAAGGGTTCCAACACCGGGGAGCTGTTTTTT,CASNKGSNTGELFF
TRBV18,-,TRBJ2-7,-,TGTGCCAGCTCAAAAGGGGACGAGCAGTACTTC,CASSKGDEQYF
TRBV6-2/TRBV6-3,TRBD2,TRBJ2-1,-,TGTGCCAGCAGTCAGCGGGAGACGGATGAGCAGTTCTTC,CASSQRETDEQFF
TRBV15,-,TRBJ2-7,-,TGTGCCACCAGCAGAGGGGGGTATAAGGGCTGGATCCGATACGAGCAGTACTTC,CATSRGGYKGWIRYEQYF
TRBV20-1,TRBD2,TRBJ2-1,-,TGCAGTGCGCAAGCGGGAGGGGATTACAATGAGCAGTTCTTC,CSAQAGGDYNEQFF
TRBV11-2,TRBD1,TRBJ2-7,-,TGTGCCAGCAGCTCCCCCGGACAGGGACTGGGCGAGCAGTACTTC,CASSSPGQGLGEQYF
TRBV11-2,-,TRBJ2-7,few,TGTGCCAGCAGCTCCTATAGCCTCGCAAACTACGAGCAGTACTTC,CASSSYSLANYEQYF
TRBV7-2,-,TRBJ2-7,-,TGTGCCAGCAGCCCCCTCTGGGGGCCCTCCTACGAGCAGTACTTC,CASSPLWGPSYEQYF
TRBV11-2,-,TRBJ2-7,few,TGTGCCAGCAGCCCCGGGACACTTTTCGAGCAGTACTTC,CASSPGTLFEQYF
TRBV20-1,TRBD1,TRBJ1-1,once,TGCAGTGCTAGTCTCGGGACAGGGGAGACTGAAGCTTTCTTT,CSASLGTGETEAFF
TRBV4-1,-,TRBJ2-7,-,TGCGCCAGCAGCCAAGGCGACAGGCCATACTACGAGCAGTACTTC,CASSQGDRPYYEQYF
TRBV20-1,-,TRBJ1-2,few,TGCAGTGCATCCGAATACGGTGGCTACACCTTC,CSASEYGGYTF
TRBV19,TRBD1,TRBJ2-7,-,TGTGCCAGTAGTACTGGGACAGACGAGCAGTACTTC,CASSTGTDEQYF
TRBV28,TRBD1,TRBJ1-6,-,TGTGCCAGCACCCTCAGACAGGGAGTTAATTCACCCCTCCACTTT,CASTLRQGVNSPLHF
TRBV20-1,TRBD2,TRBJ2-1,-,TGCAGTGCTAGGAGGCGGGGGGACAATGAGCAGTTCTTC,CSARRRGDNEQFF
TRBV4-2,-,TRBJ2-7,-,TGTGCCAGCAGCCAAGATCTTAGCGGAACACCCTACGAGCAGTACTTC,CASSQDLSGTPYEQYF
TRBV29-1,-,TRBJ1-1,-,TGCAGCGCCGGATGGGGCACTGAAGCTTTCTTT,CSAGWGTEAFF
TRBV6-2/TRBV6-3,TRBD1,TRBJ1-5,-,TGTGCCAGAAGCCGCTTGGACAGGGGATGGTGTAGCCATCAGCCCCAGCATTTT,CARSRLDRGWCSHQPQHF
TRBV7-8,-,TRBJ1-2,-,TGTGCCAGCAGCTTAGCGCCTACGGGTGGCTACACCTTC,CASSLAPTGGYTF
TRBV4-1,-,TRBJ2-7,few,TGCGCCAGCAGCGGGTCTAGCTACGAGCAGTACTTC,CASSGSSYEQYF
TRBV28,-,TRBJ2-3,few,TGTGCCAGCAGGCCCGGACCGGGTCTGGCAGATACGCAGTATTTT,CASRPGPGLADTQYF
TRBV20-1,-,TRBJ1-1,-,TGCAGTGCTAGTCATGAACAGGGTAGGGCTGAAGCTTTCTTT,CSASHEQGRAEAFF
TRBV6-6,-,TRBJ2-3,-,TGTGCCAGCAGTTACTCGGGGGGCAGTGTCACAGATACGCAGTATTTT,CASSYSGGSVTDTQYF
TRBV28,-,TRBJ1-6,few,TGTGCCAGCTACCGGGACATCCCTTCACCCCTCCACTTT,CASYRDIPSPLHF
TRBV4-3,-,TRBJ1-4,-,TGCGCCAGCAGCCTAAGTTACAGTTCAACTAATGAAAAACTGTTTTTT,CASSLSYSSTNEKLFF
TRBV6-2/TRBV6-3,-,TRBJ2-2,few,TGTGCCAGCAGTTACTCCCTGGGATCCACCGGGGAGCTGTTTTTT,CASSYSLGSTGELFF
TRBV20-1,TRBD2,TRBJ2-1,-,TGCAGTGCTGGAGCACAACCGGGACTAGCGGATGGGTACTCCTACAATGAGCAGTTCTTC,CSAGAQPGLADGYSYNEQFF
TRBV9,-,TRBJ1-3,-,TGTGCCAGCAGCGTAGCTTACAGGCCGGGGCCTGGAAACACCATATATTTT,CASSVAYRPGPGNTIYF